These 3 T cell receptor beta chains came from one sample sequenced in a study of shared clonotypes between healthy human individuals (dated by TCRdb to the early 2020s). The library was made by the immunoSEQ multiplex PCR assay. This immuneACCESS table, as held by TCRdb, lists in-frame sequences with V and J called but not all clones. Of the missing ones, under half trace to an unresolved V gene in checked studies; the others have no known cause. This sample has under 1,900,000 clones in its table, and 98% of those were observed once. The ten largest make up over 0.3% of the sample. Source material: naive CD4+ T cells sorted from blood. The label giving this sample's cell subset or site can be read as: CD45RA+ positively selected. The receptor set was obtained from a man aged 30 to 39 in good health.

The CDR3 DNA reads as TGTGCCAGCAGTGCCTCGACAGGGGCTGGCTACACCTTC. It encodes CASSASTGAGYTF. V and J are TRBV25-1 and TRBJ1-2; 8 nucleotides agree with TRBD1. The CDR3 has 13 residues. From germline, CDR1 is MGHDK and CDR2 SYGVNS. V shed 4 bases, J shed 7 bases, and the junction held 5 bases outside the gene matches.

CDR3 sequence (DNA): TGTGCCAGCAGCTCCACCGGGCCTTACGAGCAGTACTTC. This codes for CASSSTGPYEQYF. The genes are TRBV7-6 and TRBJ2-7; D unresolved. CDR1 and CDR2 from the germline V gene are SGHVS and FNYEAQ. Between the trimmed V and J ends, which lost 4 bases and 4 bases, there was a span of 11 bases. The CDR3 spans 13 residues.

The rearrangement joins TRBV7-8 to TRBJ2-5; D not resolved. V dropped 5 bases and J dropped 0 bases, with 16 bases sitting between them. The germline V gene encodes CDR1 SGHVS and CDR2 FQNEAQ. CDR3 length equals 16 residues. The CDR3 bases are TGTGCCAGCAGCCGAAACAGCTTATGGGACCAAGAGACCCAGTACTTC. Its protein product is CASSRNSLWDQETQYF.